These T cell receptor beta chains were read from a single sample in a study of blood T cell repertoires in COVID-19. The repertoire was sequenced with immunoSEQ multiplex PCR; TCRdb's copy has only in-frame clones and lacks some. The sample gives 130,000 to 150,000 clones, roughly 80% of which show up once; around 3% is in the top ten. Sequencing was carried out using peripheral blood. Receptors were obtained from a woman aged 80 or over with acute or convalescent COVID-19. CDR3s leave out the opening cysteine and the closing phenylalanine or tryptophan. Fields, in order: V gene, CDR3 protein.

v_call: TRBV2
cdr3_aa: ASRPFRDEKLF

v_call: TRBV4-2
cdr3_aa: ASSQVVRGGTQY

v_call: TRBV3-1/TRBV3-2
cdr3_aa: ASSQLTGTNEKLF

v_call: TRBV7-2
cdr3_aa: ASSLGQGAIYEQY

v_call: TRBV2
cdr3_aa: ASSTDRGVRGYT

v_call: TRBV7-3
cdr3_aa: ASSLYPGNTEAF

v_call: TRBV30
cdr3_aa: AWAEGLDKYNEQF

v_call: TRBV11-1
cdr3_aa: ASTLQGAGTQY

v_call: TRBV5-8
cdr3_aa: ASSSDSTYEQY

v_call: TRBV29-1
cdr3_aa: SPTTPGTGNEKLF

v_call: TRBV29-1
cdr3_aa: SVTVLAGGQGQY

v_call: TRBV15
cdr3_aa: ATSRARQGGTEAF

v_call: TRBV3-1/TRBV3-2
cdr3_aa: ASSQGTFNYGYT

v_call: TRBV7-3
cdr3_aa: ASSLTGTGNSPLH

v_call: TRBV24-1
cdr3_aa: ATSEYSSDTQY

v_call: TRBV4-1
cdr3_aa: ASRGAVADTQY

v_call: TRBV6-1
cdr3_aa: ASSEGGQPFISGANVLT

v_call: TRBV6-6
cdr3_aa: ASTGGVRETQY

v_call: TRBV19
cdr3_aa: ASSILSPNSPLH

v_call: TRBV2
cdr3_aa: ASIVRDRGNGYT

v_call: TRBV19
cdr3_aa: ASSKTSGGYNEQF

v_call: TRBV11-2
cdr3_aa: ASSWAGTNSPLH

v_call: TRBV27
cdr3_aa: ASSRAPTGGSNQPQH

v_call: TRBV5-1
cdr3_aa: ASSSQGLGTEAF

v_call: TRBV7-9
cdr3_aa: ASSSQGANTEAF

v_call: TRBV12-5
cdr3_aa: ASGLLISGKRSNEKLF

v_call: TRBV29-1
cdr3_aa: SVVGDGSYGYT

v_call: TRBV27
cdr3_aa: ASSPTRTGHTEAF

v_call: TRBV19
cdr3_aa: ASGGTSGNTIY

v_call: TRBV7-8
cdr3_aa: ASSSRQGSTEAF

v_call: TRBV29-1
cdr3_aa: SVETGDGYT

v_call: TRBV29-1
cdr3_aa: SVEEQGAFREAF